These 5 T cell receptor beta chains came from one sample sequenced in a study of OX40 agonist ivuxolimab in advanced cancers. The method was immunoSEQ multiplex PCR; TCRdb's version includes in-frame clones alone and lacks a portion of them. Of roughly 66,000 clones in the sample, roughly four fifths were seen once. The material sequenced was CD4+ or CD8+ T cells sorted from blood, taken in a trial of the OX40 agonist ivuxolimab. These receptors were collected from an adult with an advanced solid tumor such as melanoma, head and neck, liver or kidney cancer.

The chain combines TRBV6-5 with TRBJ1-1; D is possibly TRBD1 (6 bases). Trimming left V 5 bases short and J 2 bases short, with 12 bases between. The CDR3 length is 14 residues. Per the germline V gene, CDR1 is MNHEY and CDR2 is SVGAGI. CDR3 sequence (DNA): TGTGCCAGCAGTCTACAGGGTCCCAACACTGAAGCTTTCTTT. Translating gives CASSLQGPNTEAFF.

The chain links TRBV11-3 to TRBJ2-7; 11 nucleotides align to TRBD2. CDR1 SGHNT and CDR2 YENEEA come from the germline V gene. With V trimmed by 5 bases and J by 7 bases, 7 bases remained unmatched. The CDR3 runs to 14 residues. CDR3 sequence reads: CASSPTSGMGEQYF. The CDR3 coding sequence is TGTGCCAGCAGCCCGACTAGCGGGATGGGGGAGCAGTACTTC.

J is TRBJ2-3 and V is TRBV5-1, with D hard to call. The germline V gene has CDR1 SGHRS and CDR2 YFSETQ. CDR3 length: 12 amino acids. Trimming pared 3 bases from V and 0 bases from J, leaving 2 bases between. The CDR3 here is CASSSSTDTQYF. For the CDR3, the DNA is TGCGCCAGCAGCTCTAGCACAGATACGCAGTATTTT.

The J gene is TRBJ1-1, the V gene TRBV28; no clear D. V lost 2 bases and J 10 bases, leaving 14 bases between the germline ends. This CDR3 has 13 amino acids. Germline CDR1 is MDHEN and CDR2 is SYDVKM. CDR3 DNA: TGTGCCAGCAGTTTAGTGACCTTACCCCTAGCTTTCTTT. Protein: CASSLVTLPLAFF.

This clone was detected many times. The chain has TRBV11-2 and TRBJ2-2; TRBD1 agrees at 9 bases. CDR1 and CDR2 from the germline V gene are SGHAT and FQNNGV. J gave up 5 bases and V 3 bases, and 7 bases lay outside the gene matches. CDR3 length: 16 residues. The CDR3, as DNA: TGTGCCAGCAGCTTTCCATACAGGGGGCGGACCGGGGAGCTGTTTTTT. Translating gives CASSFPYRGRTGELFF.